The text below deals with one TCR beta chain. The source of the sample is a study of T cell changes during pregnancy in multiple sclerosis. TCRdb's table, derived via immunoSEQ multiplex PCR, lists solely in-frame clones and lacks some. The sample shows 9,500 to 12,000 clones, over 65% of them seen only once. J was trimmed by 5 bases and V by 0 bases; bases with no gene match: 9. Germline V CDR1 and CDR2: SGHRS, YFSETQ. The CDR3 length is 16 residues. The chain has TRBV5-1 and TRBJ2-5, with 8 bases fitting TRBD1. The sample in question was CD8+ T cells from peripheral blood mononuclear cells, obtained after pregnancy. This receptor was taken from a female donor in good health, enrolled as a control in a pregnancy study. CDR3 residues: CASSLGARGPLETQYF. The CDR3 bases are TGCGCCAGCAGCTTGGGCGCCAGGGGGCCGTTGGAGACCCAGTACTTC.